Below, one T cell receptor (beta chain) is given with its context. Its antigen is unknown. No much larger clonotype is one base removed from it; base qualities were not supplied. Its CDR3 holds 15 amino acids, cysteine through phenylalanine. The kept DNA is CDR3 alone, 45 bases in frame from the first base. For this chain, trimming is 4 bases at the V end and 4 bases at the J end, and the number of junction bases without a gene match is 9. The germline V gene supplies CDR1 MGHRA and CDR2 YSYEKL. The approximately 40 donors, aged roughly 6 to 100 years, were systemically healthy Caucasian individuals from Russia. Ten milliliters of peripheral blood were drawn from each donor into EDTA-treated Vacutainer tubes. Ficoll-Paque density-gradient centrifugation was used to isolate PBMCs, with at least 7 million per sample. Total RNA, at least 6 micrograms per sample, was extracted from PBMCs with Trizol reagent. For every donor, flow cytometry on a PBMC aliquot measured the percentage of naive CD45RAhigh/CD27high T cells.

The data derive from a study of blood T cells in healthy people across ages (dated by TCRdb to the mid-2010s). With regard to the full study: Template switching captured roughly one uniquely barcoded TCR beta cDNA molecule per two T cells in model experiments. Two additional independent replicas of 1 million unique cDNA reads from the same blood draw were analyzed for two donors (one aged 18 to 29 and one aged 80 or older). Age-related changes in TCR beta repertoire diversity were measured in the study by deep sequencing normalized with unique cDNA molecular identifiers. The donors were split into four age groups: young (average 16 years), middle-aged (around 37), aged (about 62) and long-lived (roughly 80). To avoid experimental bias, donors of different ages were randomly spread across the sequencing lanes.

Receptor libraries were prepared by 5' RACE. Sequencing relied on an Illumina HiSeq 2500. The second PCR ran for roughly 7 to 12 cycles and used a J-beta primer mix along with a sample-barcoded 5' primer. A template-switch 5' adaptor carrying 12 random nucleotides introduced a unique molecular identifier onto each TCR beta cDNA molecule. Each sample yielded at least 3 million CDR3-containing paired-end reads. First-strand cDNA was synthesized from all RNA with the Mint cDNA synthesis kit, primed by a TRBC-specific oligonucleotide. Following uracil-DNA glycosylase treatment, all cDNA underwent a first 18-cycle PCR with the universal primers M1SS and BC2_uni_R. The authors' pipeline ran thus. Each sample was normalized by randomly selecting 1 million high-quality reads, each carrying a distinct molecular identifier. Reads sharing molecular identifiers were discarded rather than binned into consensus sequences. CDR3 identification, clonotype clustering and error correction used MiTCR with a Q25 quality threshold and the strictest error-elimination algorithm. A nonparametric unseen species model with Euler transformation was used to estimate lower-bound total TCR beta diversity. TCRdb itself trimmed the public reads at Q25 with fastp, ran MiXCR and retained productive beta chains. Entries are consolidated by CDR3 protein sequence, retaining the most common genes and DNA. It is TCRdb's table, rather than the study itself, that gives the V and J calls and clone size. Here the sample has hundreds of thousands of distinct CDR3 sequences; 27% occur a single time. 29% of the sample rests with the top ten.

Points the paper makes about the study in general: Total diversity estimates from one million sequenced T cells were considered lower bounds and underestimates. As age increased, observed TCR beta diversity per million T cells dropped in a roughly linear way, and a significant reduction was already evident by age roughly 36. Because donor CMV infection status was unknown, age-related changes in expanded clonotypes were potentially confounded. The percentage of naive T cells measured by flow cytometry correlated strongly with observed TCR beta diversity. Conclusive comparison of naive and antigen-experienced compartments was prevented by the profiling of bulk unsorted PBMCs. Compared with the aged group, more naive CD4+ T cells, fewer expanded clones and increased TCR diversity were shown by the long-lived group, suggesting age selection.

This TCR derives from a woman aged 70-85 years in good health. Rearrangement joined TRBV4-1 to TRBJ1-1; 7 of the junction bases match TRBD1. Sequencing was carried out using blood. Here is the DNA: TGCGCCAGCAGCCTGGAAAAGGGGGCGAGCACTGAAGCTTTCTTT. Its protein reads: CASSLEKGASTEAFF.